This is a list of T cell receptor beta chains from one sample in a study of blood T cell repertoires in COVID-19. The data were produced by immunoSEQ multiplex PCR, yet TCRdb's version contains in-frame clones alone and is incomplete. Counted here are about 50,000 clones, roughly four fifths occurring once; the ten biggest clones make up roughly 2.7%. The sequencing sample was made of peripheral blood. Receptor source: a woman aged 55-69 years with acute or convalescent COVID-19. The CDR3 runs from the conserved cysteine through the conserved F or W. The D gene is left open where the match is weak. Part of the rows lack a size; the others show once, few, many or a class for expanded clones.

TRBV25-1	-	-	TRBJ2-7	CASSEKRPQPDEQYF	TGTGCCAGCAGTGAGAAGCGGCCCCAACCGGACGAGCAGTACTTC
TRBV7-9	-	-	TRBJ1-5	CASSRGGSLYQPQHF	TGTGCCAGCAGCCGGGGGGGATCCCTTTATCAGCCCCAGCATTTT
TRBV9	-	TRBD2	TRBJ2-2	CASSVASGSIGAGELFF	TGTGCCAGCAGCGTAGCTAGCGGGAGTATCGGGGCCGGGGAGCTGTTTTTT
TRBV2	-	-	TRBJ1-1	CASSLQGGTNTEAFF	TGTGCCAGCAGTCTACAGGGTGGGACAAACACTGAAGCTTTCTTT
TRBV11-2	few	TRBD1	TRBJ2-7	CASSTRQGSYEQYF	TGTGCCAGCAGCACCCGACAGGGATCCTACGAGCAGTACTTC
TRBV6-5	-	-	TRBJ1-3	CASRPGGAGNTIYF	TGTGCCAGCAGGCCCGGGGGGGCCGGAAACACCATATATTTT
TRBV11-1	-	-	TRBJ1-5	CASSAGLRQPQHF	TGTGCCAGCAGCGCAGGGCTGCGTCAGCCCCAGCATTTT
TRBV28	-	TRBD1	TRBJ1-2	CASSAGTGRGGYTF	TGTGCCAGCAGCGCCGGGACAGGGCGAGGAGGCTACACCTTC
TRBV24-1	-	-	TRBJ2-5	CATSDPRGAAETQYF	TGTGCCACCAGTGACCCCAGGGGGGCAGCAGAGACCCAGTACTTC
TRBV27	-	-	TRBJ1-1	CASSLVFGSSGGEAFF	TGTGCCAGCAGTTTAGTCTTTGGGAGTTCCGGAGGTGAAGCTTTCTTT
TRBV11-3	-	TRBD1	TRBJ1-2	CASSLDGDRPASYGYTF	TGTGCCAGCAGCTTAGATGGGGACAGACCTGCCAGCTATGGCTACACCTTC
TRBV2	-	TRBD1	TRBJ1-1	CASSGSDRGLYTEAFF	TGTGCCAGCAGTGGGTCCGACAGGGGGTTATACACTGAAGCTTTCTTT
TRBV30	-	TRBD2	TRBJ2-2	CAGPGLAGSTGELFF	TGTGCCGGGCCGGGACTAGCGGGAAGCACCGGGGAGCTGTTTTTT
TRBV19	-	-	TRBJ1-1	CASSIRVTEAFF	TGTGCCAGTAGTATCAGGGTCACTGAAGCTTTCTTT
TRBV6-5	-	-	TRBJ1-2	CASSPGGVSLYGYTF	TGTGCCAGCAGCCCCGGAGGAGTTAGCCTGTATGGCTACACCTTC
TRBV7-8	-	-	TRBJ1-1	CASSLGVTANTEAFF	TGTGCCAGCAGCTTGGGAGTCACCGCGAACACTGAAGCTTTCTTT
TRBV5-1	-	-	TRBJ1-2	CASSLGGGASNYGYTF	TGCGCCAGCAGCTTGGGCGGGGGGGCCAGTAACTATGGCTACACCTTC
TRBV27	-	TRBD2	TRBJ2-3	CASRDGREVRTDTQYF	TGTGCCAGCAGAGACGGGCGGGAGGTACGCACAGATACGCAGTATTTT
TRBV6-5	-	-	TRBJ2-7	CASSYKGGGIAYEQYF	TGTGCCAGCAGTTACAAGGGGGGGGGCATCGCCTACGAGCAGTACTTC
TRBV12-1	-	-	TRBJ2-2	CASSFLGLGNTGELFF	TGTGCCAGCAGCTTTTTGGGACTAGGGAACACCGGGGAGCTGTTTTTT